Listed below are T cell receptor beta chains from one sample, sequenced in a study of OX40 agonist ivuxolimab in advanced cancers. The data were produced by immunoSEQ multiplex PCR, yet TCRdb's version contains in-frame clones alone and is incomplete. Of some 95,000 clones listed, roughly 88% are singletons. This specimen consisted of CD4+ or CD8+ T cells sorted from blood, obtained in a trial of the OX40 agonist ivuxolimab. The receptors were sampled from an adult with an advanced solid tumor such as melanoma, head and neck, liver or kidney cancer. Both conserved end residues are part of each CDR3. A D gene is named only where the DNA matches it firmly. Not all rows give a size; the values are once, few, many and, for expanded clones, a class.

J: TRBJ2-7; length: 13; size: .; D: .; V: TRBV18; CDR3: CASSPGGSYEQYF; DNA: TGTGCCAGCTCACCGGGAGGATCCTACGAGCAGTACTTC
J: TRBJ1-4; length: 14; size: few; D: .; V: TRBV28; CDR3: CASRLGGKSEKLFF; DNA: TGTGCCAGCAGGTTGGGGGGGAAGAGTGAAAAACTGTTTTTT
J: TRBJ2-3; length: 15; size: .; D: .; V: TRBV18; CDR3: CASSPARTSTDTQYF; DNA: TGTGCCAGCTCACCAGCCAGGACTAGCACAGATACGCAGTATTTT
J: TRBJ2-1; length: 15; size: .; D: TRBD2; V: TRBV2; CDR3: CASSETSGRSWEQFF; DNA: TGTGCCAGCAGTGAGACTAGCGGGAGATCATGGGAGCAGTTCTTC
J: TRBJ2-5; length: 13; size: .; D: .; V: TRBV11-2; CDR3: CASSPWSVETQYF; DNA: TGTGCCAGCAGCCCTTGGAGCGTAGAGACCCAGTACTTC
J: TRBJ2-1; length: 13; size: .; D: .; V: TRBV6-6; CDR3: CASSYSTYNEQFF; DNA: TGTGCCAGCAGTTACTCAACCTACAATGAGCAGTTCTTC
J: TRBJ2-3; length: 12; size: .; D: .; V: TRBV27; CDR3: CASSTTGVTQYF; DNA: TGTGCCAGCTCCACGACGGGGGTAACGCAGTATTTT
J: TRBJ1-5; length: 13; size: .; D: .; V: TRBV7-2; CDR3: CASSLDLNQPQHF; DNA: TGTGCCAGCAGCTTAGACCTAAATCAGCCCCAGCATTTT
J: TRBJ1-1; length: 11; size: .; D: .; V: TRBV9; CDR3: CASSVAGEAFF; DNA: TGTGCCAGCAGCGTAGCAGGGGAGGCTTTCTTT
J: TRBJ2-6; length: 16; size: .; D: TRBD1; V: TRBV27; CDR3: CASTRTGGSGANVLTF; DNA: TGTGCCAGCACGAGGACAGGGGGCTCTGGGGCCAACGTCCTGACTTTC
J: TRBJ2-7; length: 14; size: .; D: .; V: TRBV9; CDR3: CASSVGAVSYEQYF; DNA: TGTGCCAGCAGCGTAGGGGCAGTCAGCTACGAGCAGTACTTC
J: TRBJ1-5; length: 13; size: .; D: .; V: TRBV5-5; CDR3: CASSLTPNQPQHF; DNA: TGTGCCAGCAGCTTGACTCCGAATCAGCCCCAGCATTTT
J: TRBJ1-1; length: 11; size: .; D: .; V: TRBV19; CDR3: CASTRNTEAFF; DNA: TGTGCCAGTACTAGGAACACTGAAGCTTTCTTT
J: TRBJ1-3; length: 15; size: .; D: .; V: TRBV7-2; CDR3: CASSERGASGNTIYF; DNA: TGTGCCAGCAGCGAGCGGGGCGCCTCTGGAAACACCATATATTTT
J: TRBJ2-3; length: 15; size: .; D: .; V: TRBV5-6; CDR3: CASTPRGRGSDTQYF; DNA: TGTGCCAGCACCCCGAGGGGTAGAGGCTCAGATACGCAGTATTTT
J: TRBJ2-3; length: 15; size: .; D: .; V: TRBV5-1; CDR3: CASSLTGLSTDTQYF; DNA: TGCGCCAGCAGCTTAACCGGGCTCAGCACAGATACGCAGTATTTT
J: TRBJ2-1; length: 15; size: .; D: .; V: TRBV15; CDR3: CATSRDREADNEQFF; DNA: TGTGCCACCAGCAGAGATCGCGAAGCGGACAATGAGCAGTTCTTC
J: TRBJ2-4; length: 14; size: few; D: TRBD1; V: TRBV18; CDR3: CASSPGQGGNIQYF; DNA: TGTGCCAGCTCACCGGGACAGGGGGGAAACATTCAGTACTTC
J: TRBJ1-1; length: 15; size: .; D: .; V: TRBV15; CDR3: CATSRKLQGFTEAFF; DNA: TGTGCCACCAGCAGAAAGTTACAGGGTTTCACTGAAGCTTTCTTT